These T cell receptor beta chains were read from a single sample in a study of T cell responses to AZD1222 COVID-19 vaccine. TCRdb keeps only in-frame clones here, not all; method: immunoSEQ multiplex PCR. This sample carries 100,000 to 130,000 clones, approximately 89% of them seen once, and the ten largest clones take approximately 3.1%. Sequences were derived from peripheral blood, sampled on day 0 of MenACWY control vaccination. These receptors were collected from an adult in good health. The CDR3 runs from the conserved cysteine through the conserved F or W. The D gene is left open where the match is weak. Clone size appears in some rows only: once, few, many, or a class for an expanded clone.

TRBJ2-4 | . | TRBV3-1/TRBV3-2 | TRBD2 | CASSQLWTSGDIQYF | TGTGCCAGCAGCCAACTGTGGACTAGCGGGGACATTCAGTACTTC
TRBJ2-2 | . | TRBV25-1 | . | CASSYNTGELFF | TGTGCCAGCAGTTATAACACCGGGGAGCTGTTTTTT
TRBJ2-2 | . | TRBV7-9 | . | CASSLVVGELFF | TGTGCCAGCAGCTTAGTCGTCGGGGAGCTGTTTTTT
TRBJ1-4 | once | TRBV14 | . | CASSKGPLAGGEKLFF | TGTGCCAGCAGCAAGGGGCCCCTGGCTGGAGGGGAAAAACTGTTTTTT
TRBJ1-4 | . | TRBV25-1 | . | CASSEPGHVKLFF | TGTGCCAGCAGTGAACCGGGGCACGTGAAACTGTTTTTT
TRBJ1-1 | once | TRBV9 | . | CASSPGGQTEAFF | TGTGCCAGCAGCCCCGGGGGGCAGACTGAAGCTTTCTTT
TRBJ1-4 | . | TRBV18 | TRBD1 | CASSRGDSGEKLFF | TGTGCCAGCTCACGAGGGGACAGTGGTGAAAAACTGTTTTTT
TRBJ2-3 | . | TRBV18 | . | CASSPRTDTQYF | TGTGCCAGCTCACCCCGCACAGATACGCAGTATTTT
TRBJ1-6 | . | TRBV4-1 | TRBD1 | CASSQDTGEYSPLHF | TGCGCCAGCAGCCAAGATACAGGGGAATATTCACCCCTCCACTTT
TRBJ1-2 | . | TRBV6-5 | . | CANRQVNYGYTF | TGTGCCAATCGACAGGTTAACTATGGCTACACCTTC
TRBJ1-2 | . | TRBV10-3 | . | CAISDTPNYGYTF | TGTGCCATCAGTGACACCCCAAACTATGGCTACACCTTC
TRBJ1-5 | once | TRBV6-5 | . | CASSYSQKGNQPQHF | TGTGCCAGCAGTTACTCCCAAAAAGGCAATCAGCCCCAGCATTTT
TRBJ1-6 | once | TRBV9 | . | CASSPGGGLGSPLHF | TGTGCCAGCAGCCCAGGAGGGGGGCTCGGATCACCCCTCCACTTT
TRBJ2-1 | . | TRBV28 | TRBD2 | CASSSPSGRNNEQFF | TGTGCCAGCAGTTCGCCTAGCGGGAGGAACAATGAGCAGTTCTTC
TRBJ1-5 | . | TRBV9 | . | CASSPGGGSNQPQHF | TGTGCCAGCAGCCCGGGAGGGGGGAGCAATCAGCCCCAGCATTTT
TRBJ2-6 | . | TRBV27 | . | CASSPRGGGLSSGANVLTF | TGTGCCAGCAGTCCCCGGGGAGGGGGGCTCAGCTCTGGGGCCAACGTCCTGACTTTC
TRBJ2-2 | . | TRBV27 | TRBD1 | CASTPGQGNTGELFF | TGTGCCAGCACTCCGGGACAGGGGAACACCGGGGAGCTGTTTTTT
TRBJ2-7 | few | TRBV29-1 | . | CSVTPGIGYEQYF | TGCAGCGTTACCCCAGGGATTGGTTACGAGCAGTACTTC
TRBJ1-3 | . | TRBV7-9 | . | CASDKQGDGNTIYF | TGTGCCAGCGACAAACAGGGAGATGGAAACACCATATATTTT
TRBJ2-1 | . | TRBV5-1 | TRBD1 | CASSNGQGAGNEQFF | TGCGCCAGCAGCAACGGACAGGGGGCAGGGAATGAGCAGTTCTTC
TRBJ1-5 | . | TRBV19 | . | CASSMKGGRMDQPQHF | TGTGCCAGTAGTATGAAGGGAGGTCGAATGGATCAGCCCCAGCATTTT
TRBJ2-5 | . | TRBV6-5 | . | CASSSQALAVTQYF | TGTGCCAGCAGTTCCCAGGCCCTGGCGGTGACCCAGTACTTC
TRBJ2-5 | . | TRBV12-3/TRBV12-4 | . | CASSRQTQETQYF | TGTGCCAGCAGTCGACAGACCCAAGAGACCCAGTACTTC
TRBJ1-6 | . | TRBV10-3 | . | CAIKEGSNSPLHF | TGTGCCATCAAGGAGGGAAGTAATTCACCCCTCCACTTT
TRBJ2-7 | once | TRBV19 | . | CASSLAGPTYEQYF | TGTGCCAGTAGCTTGGCAGGGCCAACCTACGAGCAGTACTTC
TRBJ1-4 | . | TRBV6-5 | . | CASSTGRGANEKLFF | TGTGCCAGCAGCACAGGGAGGGGGGCGAATGAAAAACTGTTTTTT
TRBJ1-1 | . | TRBV7-9 | . | CASSLAISQNTEAFF | TGTGCCAGCAGCTTAGCGATTAGTCAGAACACTGAAGCTTTCTTT